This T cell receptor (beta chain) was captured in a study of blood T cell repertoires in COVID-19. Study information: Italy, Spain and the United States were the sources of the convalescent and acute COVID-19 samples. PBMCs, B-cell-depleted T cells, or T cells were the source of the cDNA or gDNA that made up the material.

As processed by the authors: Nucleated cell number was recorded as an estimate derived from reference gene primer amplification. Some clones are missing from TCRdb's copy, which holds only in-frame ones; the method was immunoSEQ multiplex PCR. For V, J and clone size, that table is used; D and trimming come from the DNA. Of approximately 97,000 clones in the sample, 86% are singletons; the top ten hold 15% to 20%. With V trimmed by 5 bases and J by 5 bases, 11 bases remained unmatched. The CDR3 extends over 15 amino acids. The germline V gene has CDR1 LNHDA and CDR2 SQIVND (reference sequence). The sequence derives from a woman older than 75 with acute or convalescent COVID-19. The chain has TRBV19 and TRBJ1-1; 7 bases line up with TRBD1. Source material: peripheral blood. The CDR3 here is CASSETGARGTEAFF. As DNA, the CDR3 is TGTGCCAGTAGTGAAACAGGGGCACGGGGGACTGAAGCTTTCTTT.